This entry concerns a single TCR beta chain. Its cognate antigen is unknown. This sample was taken from a study of T cells in localized non-small cell lung cancer. Overall study findings and caveats: Uninvolved adjacent lung showed higher T cell clonality than tumor. The tumor had only one region sequenced, so heterogeneity remains possible.

J was trimmed by 3 bases and V by 1 base; bases with no gene match: 5. The CDR3 is 17 amino acids. Looked up from germline, CDR1 is MGHDK and CDR2 is SYGVNS. Generated by immunoSEQ multiplex PCR, the TCRdb table keeps only in-frame clones and is missing some. The table lists about 19,000 clones, over 80% of them singletons, with about 4% in the top ten. This sequence joins TRBV25-1 and TRBJ2-2; 10 nucleotides match TRBD1. This TCR derives from a male donor aged 60 or older with stage I squamous cell lung carcinoma. Sequences were derived from peripheral blood, sampled before any cancer treatment. The CDR3 DNA follows: TGTGCCAGCAGTGAATCTCCGGGACAGGGGTACACCGGGGAGCTGTTTTTT. Its translation: CASSESPGQGYTGELFF.